This T cell receptor (beta chain) was identified in a study of cytomegalovirus exposure and HLA in healthy donors. Across the whole study: Within an early data release were tens of millions of unique TCRs drawn from HLA-typed donors.

For this clone: Its matching antigen is unknown.

With 60 Vbeta and 13 Jbeta primers, the PCR was carried out. The assay was immunoSEQ multiplex PCR, and TCRdb's table has in-frame clones only and misses some. The sample records under 150,000 clones, about 77% being singletons. General observations from the study: In a later analysis, compared with equally common non-associated chains, HLA-associated beta chains were more expanded. In vitro confirmation showed three CMV-associated chains to be CMV antigen specific.

V lost 3 bases and J lost 4, with 13 bases in between. The CDR3 has 14 amino acids. CDR1 is WNHNN, CDR2 SYGVQD, per germline (reference sequence). The sample comprised PBMCs. This sequence joins TRBV10-1 and TRBJ2-7; tentative D call: TRBD2 (5 bases). This clonotype was obtained from a man aged 50-59 years in good health and CMV-seronegative. The chain's CDR3 is CASSDSGSEYEQYF. In DNA form, the CDR3 reads TGCGCCAGCAGTGATTCGGGAAGTGAGTACGAGCAGTACTTC.